This T cell receptor beta chain was identified in a study of T cells expressing NK-cell markers. At the level of the study: There were seven HCMV-seropositive donors and one seronegative donor among the eight sequenced.

Study conclusions and caveats: The study did not resolve the HCMV specificity of expanded NKG2C+ T cell clones.

As regards this clonotype: Its antigen is still unknown.

TCRdb re-called the 5' RACE reads; one entry per CDR3 protein, DNA not given. In total, the table holds 150,000 or so distinct CDR3 sequences. What was sequenced was blood T cells: a sorted CD56 or NKG2C T cell subset, CD4+ or CD8+ T cells, or bulk PBMC T cells (not recorded which). This TCR came from a woman between 50 and 59 years old in good health.

The CDR3 spells CASSVGDPTYEQYF. The V and J genes are TRBV9 and TRBJ2-7; TCRdb lists TRBD1, though no DNA is available to test this call. CDR3 size: 14 residues. Per the germline V gene, CDR1 is SGDLS and CDR2 is YYNGEE.